The T cell receptor (beta chain) described here comes from a study of beta chain features in type 1 diabetes. The authors obtained over 95% purity in all sorted populations. This clone was seen a few times. Antigen: not known. Every isolated RNA sample was fully reverse transcribed, so sequencing captured expressed TCRB transcripts. TCRdb keeps only in-frame clones here, not all; method: immunoSEQ multiplex PCR. Of a few hundred thousand clones listed, 16% are singletons. Per the germline V gene, CDR1 is LGHNA and CDR2 is YSLEER. The CDR3 runs 14 residues. The V and J ends lost 1 base and 4 bases respectively, with 10 bases between them. Whole-study findings and limits: Compared with healthy donors, patients appeared to share more similar naive, central memory and regulatory TCRB repertoires. Type 1 diabetes patients had TCRB CDR3s that were shorter (moderately but significantly so) in all four CD4+ subsets. Lower insertion and higher deletion counts appeared at VDJ junctions in type 1 diabetes patients.

The sequenced material came from naive CD4+ T cells from blood. The receptor's source is a young man with type 1 diabetes. The chain employs TRBV4-3 and TRBJ1-2; no definite D call. The CDR3 nucleotides are TGCGCCAGCAGCCAAGTTACGAGATCCTATGGCTACACCTTC. It codes for CASSQVTRSYGYTF.